The sequence of this T cell receptor (beta chain) was determined in a study of cytomegalovirus exposure and HLA in healthy donors. A single count supports this clone. From germline, CDR1 is MNHNS and CDR2 SASEGT. J lost 4 bases, V lost 4 bases, and 9 bases had no gene match. The CDR3 extends over 17 amino acids. 60 Vbeta and 13 Jbeta primers were used in PCR. Clones were sequenced by immunoSEQ multiplex PCR, and TCRdb holds only the in-frame ones, with some missing. Of under 250,000 clones listed, 79% were seen once; the top ten hold 3.5% to 5%. The clonotype originates from a woman aged 25 to 39 in good health and CMV-seropositive. The chain employs TRBV6-1 and TRBJ2-2, with TRBD1 matching over 10 bases. Sequencing used PBMCs. The CDR3 bases are TGTGCCAGCAGTGGTAGGACAGGGGGTGGTGTCACCGGGGAGCTGTTTTTT. Amino acids: CASSGRTGGGVTGELFF.